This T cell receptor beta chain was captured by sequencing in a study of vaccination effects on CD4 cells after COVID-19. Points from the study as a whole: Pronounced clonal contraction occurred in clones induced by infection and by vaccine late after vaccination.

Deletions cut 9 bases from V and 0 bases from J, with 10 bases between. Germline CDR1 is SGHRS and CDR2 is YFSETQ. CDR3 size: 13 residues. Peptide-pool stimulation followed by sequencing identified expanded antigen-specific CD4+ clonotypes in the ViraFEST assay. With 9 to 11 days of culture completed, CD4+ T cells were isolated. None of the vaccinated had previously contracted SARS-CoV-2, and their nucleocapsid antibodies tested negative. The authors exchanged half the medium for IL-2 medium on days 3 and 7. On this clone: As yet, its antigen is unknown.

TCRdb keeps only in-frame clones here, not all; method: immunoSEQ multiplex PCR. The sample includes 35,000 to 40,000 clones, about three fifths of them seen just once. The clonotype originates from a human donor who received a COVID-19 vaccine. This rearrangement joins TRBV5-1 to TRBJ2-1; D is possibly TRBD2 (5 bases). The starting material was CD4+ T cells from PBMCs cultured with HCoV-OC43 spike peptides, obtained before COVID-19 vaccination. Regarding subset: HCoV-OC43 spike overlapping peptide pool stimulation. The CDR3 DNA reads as TGCGCCACCGCGGACTCCTCCTACAATGAGCAGTTCTTC. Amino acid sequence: CATADSSYNEQFF.